The clone carrying this T cell receptor beta chain was counted once. The sample belongs to a study of blood T cell repertoires in COVID-19. Overall study context: Specimens from acute and convalescent COVID-19 originated in the United States, Italy and Spain. T cells, B-cell-depleted T cells, or PBMCs provided the cDNA or gDNA that served as material.

Study processing details: Nucleated cell number was recorded as an estimate derived from reference gene primer amplification. The assay was immunoSEQ multiplex PCR, and TCRdb's table has in-frame clones only and misses some. V and J calls and clone size come straight from that table; D and trimming were deduced from the DNA. The data contain about 94,000 clones, approximately 83% of them singletons. This receptor was obtained from a man between 60 and 75 years old with acute or convalescent COVID-19. Material for sequencing was peripheral blood.

CDR3 DNA: TGTGCCAGCAGCCGCGATAGCGGGGGCCCCACAGATACGCAGTATTTT. This codes for CASSRDSGGPTDTQYF. The rearrangement joins TRBV5-4 to TRBJ2-3, with TRBD2 matching 9 bases. The trim removed 4 bases at V and 2 bases at J, leaving 8 bases unmatched. The CDR3 is 16 residues long. From germline, CDR1 is SGHNT and CDR2 YYREEE (reference sequence).